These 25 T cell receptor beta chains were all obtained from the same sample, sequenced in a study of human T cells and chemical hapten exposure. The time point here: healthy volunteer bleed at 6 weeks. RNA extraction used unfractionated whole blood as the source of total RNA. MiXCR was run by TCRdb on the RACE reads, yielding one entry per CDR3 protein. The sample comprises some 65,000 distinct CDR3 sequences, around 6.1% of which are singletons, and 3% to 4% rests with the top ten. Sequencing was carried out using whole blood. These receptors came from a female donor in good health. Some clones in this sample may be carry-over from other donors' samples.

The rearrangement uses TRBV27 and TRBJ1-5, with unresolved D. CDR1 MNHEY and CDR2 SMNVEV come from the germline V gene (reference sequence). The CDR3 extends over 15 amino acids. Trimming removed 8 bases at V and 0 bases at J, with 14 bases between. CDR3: CASAYTADSNQPQHF. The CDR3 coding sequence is TGTGCCAGCGCTTATACCGCAGATAGCAATCAGCCCCAGCATTTT.

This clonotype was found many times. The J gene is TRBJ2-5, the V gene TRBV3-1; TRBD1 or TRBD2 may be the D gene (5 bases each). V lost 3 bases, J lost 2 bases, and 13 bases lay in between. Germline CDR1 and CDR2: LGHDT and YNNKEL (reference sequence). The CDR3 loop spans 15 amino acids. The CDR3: CASSHYPGTQETQYF. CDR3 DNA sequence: TGTGCCAGCAGCCATTACCCAGGGACGCAAGAGACCCAGTACTTC.

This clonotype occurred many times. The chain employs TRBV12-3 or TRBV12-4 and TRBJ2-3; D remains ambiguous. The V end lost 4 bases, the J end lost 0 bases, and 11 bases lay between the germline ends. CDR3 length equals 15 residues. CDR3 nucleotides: TGTGCCAGCAGTTACCCGGGCCCTAGCACAGATACGCAGTATTTT. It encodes CASSYPGPSTDTQYF.

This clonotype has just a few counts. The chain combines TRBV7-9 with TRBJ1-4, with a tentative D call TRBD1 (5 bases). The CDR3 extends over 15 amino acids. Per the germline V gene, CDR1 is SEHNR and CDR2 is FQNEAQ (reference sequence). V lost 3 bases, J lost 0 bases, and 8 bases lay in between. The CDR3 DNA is TGTGCCAGCAGCTTGGGGGGACCAACTAATGAAAAACTGTTTTTT. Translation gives CASSLGGPTNEKLFF.

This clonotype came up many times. The CDR3: CASRYAGALASEAFF. The CDR3, as DNA: TGTGCCAGCAGATATGCCGGGGCCCTGGCCTCTGAAGCTTTCTTT. The rearrangement joins TRBV2 to TRBJ1-1; TRBD1 is a possible D gene (5 bases). The ends were cut back, 6 bases at V and 6 bases at J, with 20 bases in the middle. CDR3 size: 15 residues. Per germline, CDR1 SNHLY and CDR2 FYNNEI.

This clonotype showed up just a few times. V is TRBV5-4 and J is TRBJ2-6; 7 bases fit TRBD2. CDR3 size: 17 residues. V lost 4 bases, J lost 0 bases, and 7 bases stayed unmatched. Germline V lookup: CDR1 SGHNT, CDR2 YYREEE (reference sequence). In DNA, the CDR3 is TGTGCCAGCAGCACTGGCGGGGGAGTCTCTGGGGCCAACGTCCTGACTTTC. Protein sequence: CASSTGGGVSGANVLTF.

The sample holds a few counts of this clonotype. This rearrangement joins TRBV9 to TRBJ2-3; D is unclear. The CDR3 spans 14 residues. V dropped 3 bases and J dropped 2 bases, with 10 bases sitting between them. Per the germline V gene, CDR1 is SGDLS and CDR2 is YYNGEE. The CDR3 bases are TGTGCCAGCAGCGAACAAACCATCACAGATACGCAGTATTTT. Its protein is CASSEQTITDTQYF.

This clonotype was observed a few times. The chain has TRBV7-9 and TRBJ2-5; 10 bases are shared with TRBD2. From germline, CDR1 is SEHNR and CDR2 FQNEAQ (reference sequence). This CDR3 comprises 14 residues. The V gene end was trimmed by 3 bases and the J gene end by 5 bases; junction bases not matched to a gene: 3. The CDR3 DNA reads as TGTGCCAGCAGCTTGGCTAGCGGGAGTGAGACCCAGTACTTC. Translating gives CASSLASGSETQYF.

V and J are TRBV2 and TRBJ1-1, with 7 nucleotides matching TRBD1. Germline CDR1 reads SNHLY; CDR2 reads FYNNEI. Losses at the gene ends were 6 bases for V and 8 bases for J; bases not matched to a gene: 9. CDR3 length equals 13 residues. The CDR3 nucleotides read TGTGCCAGCAGCGAACAGGGGCCGTCAGAAGCTTTCTTT. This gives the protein CASSEQGPSEAFF.

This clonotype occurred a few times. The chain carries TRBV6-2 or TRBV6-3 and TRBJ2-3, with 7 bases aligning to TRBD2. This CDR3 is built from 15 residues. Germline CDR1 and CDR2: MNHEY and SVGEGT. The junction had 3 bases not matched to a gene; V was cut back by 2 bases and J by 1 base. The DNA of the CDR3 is TGTGCCAGCAGTTACGGGCTAGCGGGCACAGATACGCAGTATTTT. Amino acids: CASSYGLAGTDTQYF.

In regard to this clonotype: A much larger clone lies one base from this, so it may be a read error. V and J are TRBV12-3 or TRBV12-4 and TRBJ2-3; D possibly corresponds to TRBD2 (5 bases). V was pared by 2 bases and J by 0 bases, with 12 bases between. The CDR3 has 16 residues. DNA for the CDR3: TGTGCCAGCAGTTTATCTTGGATAGCGAGCACAGATACGCAGTATTTT. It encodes CASSLSWIASTDTQYF.

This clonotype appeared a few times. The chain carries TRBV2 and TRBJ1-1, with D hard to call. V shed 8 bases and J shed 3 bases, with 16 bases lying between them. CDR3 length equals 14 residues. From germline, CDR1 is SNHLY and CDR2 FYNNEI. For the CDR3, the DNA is TGTGCCAGCCACAAGGATATATTCGACACTGAAGCTTTCTTT. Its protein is CASHKDIFDTEAFF. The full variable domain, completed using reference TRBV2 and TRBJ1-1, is EPEVTQTPSHQVTQMGQEVILRCVPISNHLYFYWYRQILGQKVEFLVSFYNNEISEKSEIFDDQFSVERPDGSNFTLKIRSTKLEDSAMYFCASHKDIFDTEAFFGQGTRLTVV.

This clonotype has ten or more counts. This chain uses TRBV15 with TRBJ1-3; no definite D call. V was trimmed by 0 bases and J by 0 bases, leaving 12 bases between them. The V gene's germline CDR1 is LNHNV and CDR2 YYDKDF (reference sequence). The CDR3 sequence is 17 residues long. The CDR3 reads CATSRDRAVFSGNTIYF. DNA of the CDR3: TGTGCCACCAGCAGAGATCGTGCCGTTTTCTCTGGAAACACCATATATTTT.

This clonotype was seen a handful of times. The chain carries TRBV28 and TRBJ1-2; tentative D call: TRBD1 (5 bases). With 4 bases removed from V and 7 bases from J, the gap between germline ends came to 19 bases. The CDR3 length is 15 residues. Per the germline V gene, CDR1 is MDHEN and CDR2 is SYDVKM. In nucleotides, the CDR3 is TGTGCCAGCAGTTCGGGGGGGGTCCGGCTGCCTGGCTACACCTTC. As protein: CASSSGGVRLPGYTF.

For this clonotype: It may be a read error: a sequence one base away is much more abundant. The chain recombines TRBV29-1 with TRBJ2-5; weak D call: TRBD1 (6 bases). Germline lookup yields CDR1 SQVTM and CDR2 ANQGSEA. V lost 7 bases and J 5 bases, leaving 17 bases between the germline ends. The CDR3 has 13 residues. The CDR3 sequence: CSASRTDTETQYF. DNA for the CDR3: TGCAGCGCCTCCCGGACAGATACGGAGACCCAGTACTTC.

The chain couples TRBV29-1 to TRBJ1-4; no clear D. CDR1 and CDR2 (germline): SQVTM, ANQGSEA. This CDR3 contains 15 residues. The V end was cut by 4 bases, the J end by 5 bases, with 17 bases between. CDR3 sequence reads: CSVAKVGWENEKLFF. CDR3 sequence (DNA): TGCAGCGTTGCTAAGGTGGGCTGGGAGAATGAAAAACTGTTTTTT.

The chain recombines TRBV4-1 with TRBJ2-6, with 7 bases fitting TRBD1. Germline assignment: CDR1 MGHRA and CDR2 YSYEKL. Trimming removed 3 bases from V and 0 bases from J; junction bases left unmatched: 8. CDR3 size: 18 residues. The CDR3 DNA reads TGCGCCAGCAGCCACCAATGGACAGGACCCTCTGGGGCCAACGTCCTGACTTTC. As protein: CASSHQWTGPSGANVLTF.

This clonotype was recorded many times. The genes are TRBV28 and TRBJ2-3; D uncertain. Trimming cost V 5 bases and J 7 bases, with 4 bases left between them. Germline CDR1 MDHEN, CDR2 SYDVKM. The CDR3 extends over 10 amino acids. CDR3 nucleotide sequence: TGTGCCAGCAGTCCCCATACGCAGTATTTT. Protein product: CASSPHTQYF.

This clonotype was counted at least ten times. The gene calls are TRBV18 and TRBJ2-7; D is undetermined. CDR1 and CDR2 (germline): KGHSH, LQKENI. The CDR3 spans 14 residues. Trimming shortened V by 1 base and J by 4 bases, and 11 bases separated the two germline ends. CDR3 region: CASSPQRVEYEQYF. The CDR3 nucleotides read TGTGCCAGCTCACCACAAAGGGTTGAGTACGAGCAGTACTTC. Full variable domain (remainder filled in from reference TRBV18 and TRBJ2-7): NAGVMQNPRHLVRRRGQEARLRCSPMKGHSHVYWYRQLPEEGLKFMVYLQKENIIDESGMPKERFSAEFPKEGPSILRIQQVVRGDSAAYFCASSPQRVEYEQYFGPGTRLTVT.

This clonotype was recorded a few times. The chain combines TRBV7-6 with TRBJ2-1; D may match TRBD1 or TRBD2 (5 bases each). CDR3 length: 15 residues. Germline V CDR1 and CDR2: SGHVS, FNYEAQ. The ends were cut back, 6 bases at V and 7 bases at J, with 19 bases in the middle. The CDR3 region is CASSHMGPLGNEQFF. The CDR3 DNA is TGTGCCAGCAGTCATATGGGACCGCTGGGGAATGAGCAGTTCTTC.

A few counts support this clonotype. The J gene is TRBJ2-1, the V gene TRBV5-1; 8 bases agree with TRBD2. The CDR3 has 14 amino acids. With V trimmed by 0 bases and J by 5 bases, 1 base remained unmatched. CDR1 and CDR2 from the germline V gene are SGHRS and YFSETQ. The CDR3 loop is CASSLDSGDNEQFF. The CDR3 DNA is TGCGCCAGCAGCTTGGATAGCGGGGACAATGAGCAGTTCTTC.

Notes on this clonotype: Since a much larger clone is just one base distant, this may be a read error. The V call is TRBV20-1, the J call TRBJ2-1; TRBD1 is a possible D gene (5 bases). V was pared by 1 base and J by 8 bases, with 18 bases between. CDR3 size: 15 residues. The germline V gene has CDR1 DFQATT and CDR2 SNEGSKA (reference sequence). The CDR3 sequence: CSARVYPTEADEQFF. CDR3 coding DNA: TGCAGTGCTAGAGTGTATCCGACAGAGGCAGATGAGCAGTTCTTC.

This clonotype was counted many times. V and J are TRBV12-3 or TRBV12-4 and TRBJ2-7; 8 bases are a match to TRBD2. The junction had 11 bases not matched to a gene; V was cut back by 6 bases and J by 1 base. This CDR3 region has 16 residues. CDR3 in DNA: TGTGCCAGCAGCACAACCTCTAGCGGGTTATCCTACGAGCAGTACTTC. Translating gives CASSTTSSGLSYEQYF.

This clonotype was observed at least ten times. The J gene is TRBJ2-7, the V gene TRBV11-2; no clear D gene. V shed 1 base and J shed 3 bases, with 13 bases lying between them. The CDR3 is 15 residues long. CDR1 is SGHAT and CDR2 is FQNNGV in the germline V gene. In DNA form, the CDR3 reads TGTGCCAGCAGCTTAGGGGTTGGCTCCTACTACGAGCAGTACTTC. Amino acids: CASSLGVGSYYEQYF.

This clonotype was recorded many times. In DNA, the CDR3 is TGTGCCAGCAGTTTCGTTAACACTGAAGCTTTCTTT. Protein: CASSFVNTEAFF. This chain links TRBV6-6 with TRBJ1-1; D unresolved. The CDR3 sequence is 12 residues long. Per the germline V gene, CDR1 is MNHNY and CDR2 is SVGAGI (reference sequence). V lost 4 bases to trimming and J lost 2 bases, with 5 bases between them.